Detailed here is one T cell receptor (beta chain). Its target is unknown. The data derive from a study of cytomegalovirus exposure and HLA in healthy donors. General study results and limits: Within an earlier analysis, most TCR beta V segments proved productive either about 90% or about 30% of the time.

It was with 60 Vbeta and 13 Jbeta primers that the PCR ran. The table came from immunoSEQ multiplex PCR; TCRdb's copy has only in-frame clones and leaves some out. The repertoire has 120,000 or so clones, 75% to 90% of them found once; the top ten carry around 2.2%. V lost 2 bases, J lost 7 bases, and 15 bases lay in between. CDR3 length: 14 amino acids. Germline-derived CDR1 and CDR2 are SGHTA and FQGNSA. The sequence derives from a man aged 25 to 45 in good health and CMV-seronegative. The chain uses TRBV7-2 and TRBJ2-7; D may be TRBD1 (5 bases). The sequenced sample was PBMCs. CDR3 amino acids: CASSLWGRAWEQYF. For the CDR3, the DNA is TGTGCCAGCAGCTTATGGGGCAGGGCCTGGGAGCAGTACTTC.